These T cell receptor beta chains were read from a single sample in a study of technical replicates of blood from a handful of donors. Sequenced by immunoSEQ multiplex PCR; TCRdb stores in-frame clones only, minus some. The table has more than 80,000 clones, around 95% seen once. The sequenced sample was T cells isolated from PBMCs. Receptors originate from a human donor in good health. CDR3s include the opening cysteine and the closing phenylalanine or tryptophan. A D gene is named only where the DNA matches it firmly.

V gene,J gene,D gene,CDR3 protein,CDR3 DNA
TRBV9,TRBJ2-7,NA,CASSAGIVGEQYF,TGTGCCAGCAGCGCCGGGATCGTGGGAGAGCAGTACTTC
TRBV28,TRBJ2-7,TRBD1,CASSLSPRGQYEQYF,TGTGCCAGCAGTTTATCTCCCAGGGGGCAGTACGAGCAGTACTTC
TRBV4-3,TRBJ2-3,TRBD2,CASSQWTSGSTDTQYF,TGCGCCAGCAGCCAATGGACTAGCGGGAGCACAGATACGCAGTATTTT
TRBV4-2,TRBJ1-3,NA,CASSQERVSSGNTIYF,TGTGCCAGCAGCCAAGAGAGAGTGTCCTCTGGAAACACCATATATTTT
TRBV7-6,TRBJ1-2,TRBD1,CASSRGQGGNYGYTF,TGTGCCAGCAGCAGGGGACAGGGGGGGAACTATGGCTACACCTTC
TRBV18,TRBJ2-7,NA,CASSLRRDSLPTEQYF,TGTGCCAGCTCACTGCGCCGGGACTCGCTACCTACCGAGCAGTACTTC
TRBV7-2,TRBJ1-2,NA,CASSLQDSYGYTF,TGTGCCAGCAGCCTACAGGATTCATATGGCTACACCTTC
TRBV13,TRBJ2-6,TRBD1,CASSWWGQGHQTGANVLTF,TGTGCCAGCAGCTGGTGGGGACAGGGCCACCAAACTGGGGCCAACGTCCTGACTTTC
TRBV9,TRBJ2-6,NA,CASSARIGANVLTF,TGTGCCAGCAGCGCCAGAATAGGGGCCAACGTCCTGACTTTC
TRBV2,TRBJ2-5,TRBD1,CASKSGTGTETQYF,TGTGCCAGCAAATCCGGGACAGGGACTGAGACCCAGTACTTC
TRBV6-6,TRBJ2-1,TRBD2,CATRAGGTWNEQFF,TGTGCCACCCGAGCGGGAGGTACTTGGAATGAGCAGTTCTTC
TRBV2,TRBJ2-3,TRBD1,CASSADRFTDTQYF,TGTGCCAGCAGCGCGGACAGGTTCACAGATACGCAGTATTTT
TRBV7-9,TRBJ2-1,NA,CASSLEQLNNEQFF,TGTGCCAGCAGCTTAGAACAGCTCAACAATGAGCAGTTCTTC
TRBV20-1,TRBJ1-1,NA,CSLTAGTEAFF,TGCAGTTTGACAGCGGGCACTGAAGCTTTCTTT
TRBV19,TRBJ2-1,NA,CASSIGLQEQFF,TGTGCCAGTAGTATTGGGCTGCAAGAGCAGTTCTTC
TRBV4-2,TRBJ2-2,TRBD2,CASSQDGLAGTPGELFF,TGTGCCAGCAGCCAAGACGGACTAGCGGGGACCCCCGGGGAGCTGTTTTTT
TRBV2,TRBJ1-2,TRBD1,CASSEWDREDGYTF,TGTGCCAGCAGTGAATGGGACAGGGAGGACGGCTACACCTTC
TRBV7-8,TRBJ2-1,NA,CASSLDRIPYNEQFF,TGTGCCAGCAGCTTAGACAGGATACCCTACAATGAGCAGTTCTTC
TRBV10-3,TRBJ2-1,TRBD2,CAISEGVAGGNEQFF,TGTGCCATCAGTGAGGGGGTAGCGGGAGGGAATGAGCAGTTCTTC
TRBV5-4,TRBJ1-4,TRBD1,CASSDDREHEKLFF,TGTGCCAGCAGTGATGACAGGGAACACGAAAAACTGTTTTTT
TRBV7-8,TRBJ2-1,TRBD2,CASGGGSHYNEQFF,TGTGCCAGCGGGGGGGGGAGTCATTACAATGAGCAGTTCTTC